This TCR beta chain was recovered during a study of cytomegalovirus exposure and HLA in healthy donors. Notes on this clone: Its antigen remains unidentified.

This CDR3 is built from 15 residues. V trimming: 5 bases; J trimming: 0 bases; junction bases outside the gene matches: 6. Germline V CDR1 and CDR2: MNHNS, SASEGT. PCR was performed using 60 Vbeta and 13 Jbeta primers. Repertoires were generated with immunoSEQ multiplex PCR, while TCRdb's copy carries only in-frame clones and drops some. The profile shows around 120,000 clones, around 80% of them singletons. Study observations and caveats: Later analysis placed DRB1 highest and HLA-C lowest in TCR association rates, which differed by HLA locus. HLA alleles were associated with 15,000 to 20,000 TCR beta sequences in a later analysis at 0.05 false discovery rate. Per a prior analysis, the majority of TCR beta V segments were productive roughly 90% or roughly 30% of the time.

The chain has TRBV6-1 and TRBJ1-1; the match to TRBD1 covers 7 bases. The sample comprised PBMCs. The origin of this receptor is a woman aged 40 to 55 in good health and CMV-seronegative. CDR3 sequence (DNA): TGTGCCAGCAGTTCTACAGGGGAATTGAACACTGAAGCTTTCTTT. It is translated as CASSSTGELNTEAFF.